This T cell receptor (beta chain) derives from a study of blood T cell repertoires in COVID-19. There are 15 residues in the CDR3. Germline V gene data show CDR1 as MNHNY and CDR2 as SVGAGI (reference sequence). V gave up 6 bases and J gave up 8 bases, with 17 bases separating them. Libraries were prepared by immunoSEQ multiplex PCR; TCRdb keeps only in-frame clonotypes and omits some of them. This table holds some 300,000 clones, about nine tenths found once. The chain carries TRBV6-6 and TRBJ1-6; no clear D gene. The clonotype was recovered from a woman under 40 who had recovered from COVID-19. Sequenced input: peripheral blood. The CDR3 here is CASRPPAQRHSPLHF. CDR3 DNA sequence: TGTGCCAGCAGACCGCCCGCACAGCGGCATTCACCCCTCCACTTT.